This T cell receptor (beta chain) was recovered during a study of OX40 agonist ivuxolimab in advanced cancers. Germline V gene data show CDR1 as MNHEY and CDR2 as SMNVEV (reference sequence). This CDR3 has 15 residues. V dropped 1 base and J dropped 7 bases, with 14 bases sitting between them. Data came from immunoSEQ multiplex PCR; TCRdb stores just in-frame clones and leaves some out. In the table there are about 100,000 clones, approximately 95% of which are singletons. The receptor's source is an adult with an advanced solid tumor such as melanoma, head and neck, liver or kidney cancer. This chain links TRBV27 with TRBJ1-5, with D perhaps TRBD1 (5 bases). The specimen comprised CD4+ or CD8+ T cells sorted from blood, sampled in a trial of the OX40 agonist ivuxolimab. CDR3 amino acids: CASSLFAGVRQPQHF. In DNA, the CDR3 is TGTGCCAGCAGTTTATTCGCGGGGGTAAGGCAGCCCCAGCATTTT.